The 29 T cell receptor beta chains below come from one sample, sequenced in a study of blood T cell repertoires in COVID-19. The table came from immunoSEQ multiplex PCR; TCRdb's copy has only in-frame clones and leaves some out. The table lists about 93,000 clones, more than 65% of them singletons. What was sequenced was peripheral blood. The receptor set was obtained from a human donor in a cohort sampled during active COVID-19.

The chain couples TRBV28 to TRBJ1-1, with 7 bases matching TRBD1. Trimming cost V 6 bases and J 3 bases; bases outside gene matches: 4. Germline V CDR1 and CDR2: MDHEN, SYDVKM. The CDR3 consists of 13 residues. The CDR3 protein is CASSRGAHTEAFF. The CDR3 coding sequence is TGTGCCAGCAGCAGGGGGGCGCACACTGAAGCTTTCTTT. Using reference TRBV28 and TRBJ1-1 for the parts outside the CDR3, the full variable domain is DVKVTQSSRYLVKRTGEKVFLECVQDMDHENMFWYRQDPGLGLRLIYFSYDVKMKEKGDIPEGYSVSREKKERFSLILESASTNQTSMYLCASSRGAHTEAFFGQGTRLTVV.

CDR3 coding DNA: TGTGCCAGCAGCTTGTTCGGGGAGGGAGGGAACACTGAAGCTTTCTTT. The encoded protein is CASSLFGEGGNTEAFF. The chain is built from TRBV5-6 and TRBJ1-1; D is uncertain. The germline V and J ends were trimmed by 1 base and 1 base, with 14 bases remaining between them. The V gene's germline CDR1 is SGHDT and CDR2 YYEEEE. The CDR3 covers 16 residues. The whole variable domain, filled in from reference TRBV5-6 and TRBJ1-1, reads DAGVTQSPTHLIKTRGQQVTLRCSPKSGHDTVSWYQQALGQGPQFIFQYYEEEERQRGNFPDRFSGHQFPNYSSELNVNALLLGDSALYLCASSLFGEGGNTEAFFGQGTRLTVV.

The rearrangement links TRBV30 to TRBJ2-2; 9 bases line up with TRBD1. There are 15 residues in the CDR3. Trimming removed 0 bases from V and 9 bases from J; junction bases left unmatched: 8. CDR1 is GTSNPN, CDR2 SVGIG, per germline (reference sequence). CDR3 in DNA: TGTGCCTGGAGTGTTACGGGACAGGGCCGGAGGGAGCTGTTTTTT. It is translated as CAWSVTGQGRRELFF.

The chain carries TRBV24-1 and TRBJ2-2; 8 positions match TRBD1. CDR1 is KGHDR, CDR2 SFDVKD, per germline. Trimming took 5 bases from V and 4 from J; bases not matched to a gene: 5. This CDR3 region has 15 residues. The CDR3 spells CATSGTGSGTGELFF. The CDR3 DNA reads TGTGCCACCAGTGGGACAGGGAGTGGCACCGGGGAGCTGTTTTTT.

The rearrangement joins TRBV23-1 to TRBJ2-3; 15 bases fit TRBD2. TRBV23-1 carries the ORF label, with uncertain function. The CDR3 is 21 residues long. The junction had 21 bases not matched to a gene; V was cut back by 7 bases and J by 4 bases. CDR3 loop: CASTGRTGTSGRTSKPDTQYF. The CDR3, as DNA: TGCGCCAGCACCGGAAGGACCGGGACTAGCGGGAGGACCTCCAAGCCAGATACGCAGTATTTT.

The gene calls are TRBV18 and TRBJ2-5, with 10 bases lining up with TRBD2. Trimming cost V 4 bases and J 5 bases; bases outside gene matches: 10. This CDR3 comprises 16 residues. CDR1 is KGHSH and CDR2 is LQKENI in the germline V gene. The CDR3 DNA sequence: TGTGCCAGCTCACTCCTCGGACTAGCGGAGAGGGAGACCCAGTACTTC. Protein product: CASSLLGLAERETQYF.

V is TRBV18 and J is TRBJ2-5, with D unclear. Trimming removed 0 bases from V and 1 base from J, with 9 bases in between. CDR1 KGHSH and CDR2 LQKENI come from the germline V gene. This CDR3 region has 15 residues. The DNA for the CDR3 is TGTGCCAGCTCACCACCGAGGCTAACCCAAGAGACCCAGTACTTC. Residues: CASSPPRLTQETQYF.

The chain links TRBV28 to TRBJ1-6; 7 bases agree with TRBD1. The CDR3 sequence is 14 residues long. In germline, CDR1 is MDHEN, CDR2 SYDVKM. The junction had 8 bases not matched to a gene; V was cut back by 7 bases and J by 8 bases. The CDR3 loop is CASTRTGYYSPLHF. CDR3 bases: TGTGCCAGCACCCGGACAGGCTACTATTCACCCCTCCACTTT.

The chain joins TRBV19 to TRBJ1-5; D may be TRBD1 (5 bases). CDR3 size: 14 residues. The V and J ends lost 2 bases and 2 bases respectively, with 7 bases between them. CDR1 LNHDA and CDR2 SQIVND come from the germline V gene (reference sequence). The CDR3 protein is CASSITTGNQPQHF. The CDR3 bases are TGTGCCAGTAGTATAACGACAGGCAATCAGCCCCAGCATTTT.

The chain links TRBV28 to TRBJ1-1; D unresolved. Trimming took 2 bases from V and 3 from J, leaving 4 bases between them. From germline, CDR1 is MDHEN and CDR2 SYDVKM. The CDR3 is 12 residues long. As DNA, the CDR3 is TGTGCCAGCAGTTTAAAGCACACTGAAGCTTTCTTT. Translated: CASSLKHTEAFF.

This chain links TRBV7-9 with TRBJ2-3, with a tentative D call TRBD2 (6 bases). The V gene's germline CDR1 is SEHNR and CDR2 FQNEAQ (reference sequence). This CDR3 region has 16 residues. V lost 5 bases and J lost 5, with 20 bases in between. The CDR3 is CASSIVAGSEGDTQYF. The CDR3 DNA is TGTGCCAGCAGCATAGTCGCGGGGAGTGAGGGAGATACGCAGTATTTT.

The chain joins TRBV6-5 to TRBJ2-7, with D tentatively TRBD2 (5 bases). The CDR3 contains 14 residues. Trimming left V 2 bases short and J 0 bases short, with 8 bases between. Germline V lookup: CDR1 MNHEY, CDR2 SVGAGI. CDR3 protein: CASSYGGRSYEQYF. In DNA form, the CDR3 reads TGTGCCAGCAGTTACGGAGGACGCTCCTACGAGCAGTACTTC.

This sequence joins TRBV10-3 and TRBJ1-5, with 7 bases lining up with TRBD1. The CDR3 spans 15 residues. V lost 4 bases, J lost 4 bases, and 7 bases stayed unmatched. Per the germline V gene, CDR1 is ENHRY and CDR2 is SYGVKD. CDR3 bases: TGTGCCATCAGTGCCACAGGGGCTACAAATCAGCCCCAGCATTTT. Translated, it gives CAISATGATNQPQHF.

The chain employs TRBV4-1 and TRBJ2-3, with 9 bases lining up with TRBD2. Losses at the gene ends were 4 bases for V and 1 base for J; bases not matched to a gene: 3. This CDR3 spans 15 amino acids. Germline CDR1 is MGHRA and CDR2 is YSYEKL. The CDR3 sequence is CASSRGGGGTDTQYF. The CDR3 DNA follows: TGCGCCAGCAGCCGAGGCGGGGGGGGCACAGATACGCAGTATTTT.

The chain links TRBV7-2 to TRBJ2-3; D is ambiguous. In germline, CDR1 is SGHTA, CDR2 FQGNSA. Between the trimmed V and J ends, which lost 5 bases and 0 bases, there was a span of 3 bases. The CDR3 is 12 amino acids. The CDR3 nucleotides read TGTGCCAGCAGCCCGAGCACAGATACGCAGTATTTT. This sequence encodes CASSPSTDTQYF.

This clone was found once. The J gene is TRBJ2-7, the V gene TRBV10-1, with 8 bases aligning to TRBD1. CDR1 is WNHNN and CDR2 is SYGVQD in the germline V gene (reference sequence). The V segment lost 6 bases and the J segment 9 bases; nucleotides outside the gene matches: 16. The CDR3 runs 15 residues. The CDR3 sequence is CASRPGQDNYDGQYF. CDR3 sequence (DNA): TGCGCCAGCAGGCCGGGACAGGACAACTACGATGGGCAGTACTTC.

This chain joins TRBV5-1 and TRBJ2-3; D is unclear. Trimming cost V 6 bases and J 0 bases, with 14 bases left between them. Germline V CDR1 and CDR2: SGHRS, YFSETQ. The CDR3 consists of 15 residues. The CDR3 DNA sequence: TGCGCCAGCAAAGCGCTACCCGACAGCACAGATACGCAGTATTTT. Residues: CASKALPDSTDTQYF.

The chain employs TRBV5-1 and TRBJ2-3, with 10 bases fitting TRBD2. Germline CDR1 reads SGHRS; CDR2 reads YFSETQ. The trim removed 3 bases at V and 3 bases at J, leaving 1 base unmatched. The CDR3 spans 14 residues. CDR3 in DNA: TGCGCCAGCAGCTCAGCGGGAGGGACAGATACGCAGTATTTT. It translates to CASSSAGGTDTQYF.

CDR3 in DNA: TGTGCCAGCAGTTTGGGGGCCCCCACTGAAGCTTTCTTT. Amino acid sequence: CASSLGAPTEAFF. The genes are TRBV28 and TRBJ1-1, with a weak D call TRBD1 (6 bases). The CDR3 extends over 13 amino acids. Trimming stripped 3 bases from V and 4 bases from J, with 9 bases between. Per germline, CDR1 MDHEN and CDR2 SYDVKM.

This sequence joins TRBV5-1 and TRBJ1-4; D not certain. Trimming pared 0 bases from V and 0 bases from J, leaving 6 bases between. The CDR3 runs to 15 residues. Germline-derived CDR1 and CDR2 are SGHRS and YFSETQ. The CDR3 loop reads CASSLAPATNEKLFF. The CDR3 DNA reads as TGCGCCAGCAGCTTGGCCCCAGCAACTAATGAAAAACTGTTTTTT.

The V and J genes are TRBV7-3 and TRBJ2-1; 7 bases fit TRBD1. V lost 1 base to trimming and J lost 1 base; unmatched junction nucleotides: 7. Germline CDR1 and CDR2: SGHTA and FQGTGA. This CDR3 contains 17 residues. DNA of the CDR3: TGTGCCAGCAGCTTAAACCCGTCAGGGGGATCCTACAATGAGCAGTTCTTC. Translation gives CASSLNPSGGSYNEQFF.

This clone was seen more than once but under ten times. This chain links TRBV25-1 with TRBJ1-4; 8 bases fit TRBD1. Germline CDR1 is MGHDK and CDR2 is SYGVNS. J gave up 7 bases and V 7 bases, and 5 bases lay outside the gene matches. This CDR3 is built from 13 residues. The DNA of the CDR3 is TGTGCCAGCATGGACAGGGTTAGTGAAAAACTGTTTTTT. Residues: CASMDRVSEKLFF.

This chain joins TRBV5-1 and TRBJ1-3; 8 bases map to TRBD1. Germline V CDR1 and CDR2: SGHRS, YFSETQ. The CDR3 is 14 residues long. V lost 0 bases and J lost 9; bases outside the gene matches: 5. The CDR3 sequence is CASSLVGQGGTIYF. The CDR3 nucleotides are TGCGCCAGCAGCTTGGTCGGACAGGGTGGCACCATATATTTT.

The chain's CDR3 is CASSVRSFTRGFTSEQFF. DNA for the CDR3: TGTGCCAGCAGTGTACGGTCTTTTACTAGGGGGTTTACAAGTGAGCAGTTCTTC. This chain connects TRBV6-1 to TRBJ2-1; D is perhaps TRBD1 (6 bases). V was cut by 4 bases and J by 9 bases, with 28 bases left in between. Germline V lookup: CDR1 MNHNS, CDR2 SASEGT. The CDR3 has 18 amino acids.

This chain joins TRBV19 and TRBJ2-3, with 14 bases fitting TRBD2. The CDR3 consists of 17 residues. Germline assignment: CDR1 LNHDA and CDR2 SQIVND (reference sequence). V dropped 6 bases and J dropped 1; count of bases not matched to a gene: 6. The CDR3 nucleotides are TGTGCCAGTAGCCATGGGGGACTAGCGGGGGGCACAGATACGCAGTATTTT. It is translated as CASSHGGLAGGTDTQYF.

CDR3 sequence: CASTPGSGANVLTF. In DNA, the CDR3 is TGTGCCAGTACCCCAGGCTCTGGGGCCAACGTCCTGACTTTC. The J gene is TRBJ2-6, the V gene TRBV19, with no clear D. Per the germline V gene, CDR1 is LNHDA and CDR2 is SQIVND (reference sequence). V was trimmed by 7 bases and J by 0 bases, leaving 7 bases between them. The CDR3 consists of 14 residues.

This clone was seen once. This chain uses TRBV15 with TRBJ2-2; no clear D. The V and J ends lost 5 bases and 0 bases respectively, with 7 bases between them. Germline V gene data show CDR1 as LNHNV and CDR2 as YYDKDF (reference sequence). This CDR3 comprises 14 residues. The CDR3 here is CATSALANTGELFF. CDR3 DNA sequence: TGTGCCACCAGCGCACTGGCGAACACCGGGGAGCTGTTTTTT.

The gene calls are TRBV2 and TRBJ1-5; 11 bases are a match to TRBD1. The CDR3 runs 15 residues. Germline CDR1 is SNHLY and CDR2 is FYNNEI. J was trimmed by 6 bases and V by 6 bases; bases with no gene match: 7. Here the CDR3 reads CASSWTGGWGQPQHF. CDR3 coding DNA: TGTGCCAGCAGCTGGACAGGGGGCTGGGGTCAGCCCCAGCATTTT.

V and J are TRBV28 and TRBJ2-1; no reliable D call. Germline V gives CDR1 MDHEN, CDR2 SYDVKM. The V end was cut by 5 bases, the J end by 4 bases, with 15 bases between. The CDR3 extends over 15 amino acids. DNA for the CDR3: TGTGCCAGCAGTGCCGTTGGCGAGCGATACAATGAGCAGTTCTTC. It is translated as CASSAVGERYNEQFF. Full variable domain (rest looked up from reference TRBV28 and TRBJ2-1): DVKVTQSSRYLVKRTGEKVFLECVQDMDHENMFWYRQDPGLGLRLIYFSYDVKMKEKGDIPEGYSVSREKKERFSLILESASTNQTSMYLCASSAVGERYNEQFFGPGTRLTVL.